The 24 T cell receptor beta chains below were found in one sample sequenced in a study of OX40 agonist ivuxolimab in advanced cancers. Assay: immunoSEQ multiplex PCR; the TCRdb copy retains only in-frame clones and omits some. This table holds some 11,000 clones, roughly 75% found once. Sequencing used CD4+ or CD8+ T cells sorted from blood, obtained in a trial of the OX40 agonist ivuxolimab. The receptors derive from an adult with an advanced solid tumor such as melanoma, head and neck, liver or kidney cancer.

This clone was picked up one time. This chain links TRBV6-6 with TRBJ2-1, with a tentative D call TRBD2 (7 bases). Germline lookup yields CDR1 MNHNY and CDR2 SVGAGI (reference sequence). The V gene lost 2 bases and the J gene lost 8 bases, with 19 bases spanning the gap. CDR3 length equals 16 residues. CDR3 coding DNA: TGTGCCAGCAGTTACCTAGGGGGGAGGGTGGGAGATGAGCAGTTCTTC. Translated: CASSYLGGRVGDEQFF.

The chain's CDR3 is CASSERPTFLDGTSGNTIYF. CDR3 DNA: TGTGCCAGCAGTGAACGGCCGACCTTTTTGGACGGAACCTCTGGAAACACCATATATTTT. The chain recombines TRBV6-1 with TRBJ1-3; D gene unclear. Germline assignment: CDR1 MNHNS and CDR2 SASEGT. The CDR3 sequence is 20 residues long. Trimming took 2 bases from V and 0 from J, leaving 23 bases between them.

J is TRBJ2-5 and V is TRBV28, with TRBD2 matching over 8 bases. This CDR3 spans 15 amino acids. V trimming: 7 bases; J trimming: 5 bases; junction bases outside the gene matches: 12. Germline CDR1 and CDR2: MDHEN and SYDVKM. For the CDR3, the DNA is TGTGCCAGCACACCCGGCGGGGGGCGCGGGGAGACCCAGTACTTC. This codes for CASTPGGGRGETQYF.

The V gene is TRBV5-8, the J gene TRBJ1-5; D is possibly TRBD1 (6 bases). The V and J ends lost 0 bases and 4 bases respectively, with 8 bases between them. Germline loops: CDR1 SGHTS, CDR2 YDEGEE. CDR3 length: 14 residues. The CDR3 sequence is CASSLARGNQPQHF. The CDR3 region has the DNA TGTGCCAGCAGCTTGGCCAGGGGAAATCAGCCCCAGCATTTT.

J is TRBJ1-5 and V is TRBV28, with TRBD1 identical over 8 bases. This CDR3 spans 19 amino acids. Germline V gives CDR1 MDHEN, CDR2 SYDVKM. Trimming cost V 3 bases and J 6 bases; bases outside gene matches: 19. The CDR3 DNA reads TGTGCCAGCAGTTTGGCATGGGAAAGCAGGGGGCTGGGAGGTCAGCCCCAGCATTTT. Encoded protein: CASSLAWESRGLGGQPQHF. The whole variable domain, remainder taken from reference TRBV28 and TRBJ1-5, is DVKVTQSSRYLVKRTGEKVFLECVQDMDHENMFWYRQDPGLGLRLIYFSYDVKMKEKGDIPEGYSVSREKKERFSLILESASTNQTSMYLCASSLAWESRGLGGQPQHFGDGTRLSIL.

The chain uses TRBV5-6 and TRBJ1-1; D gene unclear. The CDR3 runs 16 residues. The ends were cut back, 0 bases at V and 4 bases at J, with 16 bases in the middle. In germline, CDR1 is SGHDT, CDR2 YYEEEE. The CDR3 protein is CASSLGYKGSVTEAFF. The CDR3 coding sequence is TGTGCCAGCAGCTTGGGGTATAAGGGATCTGTCACTGAAGCTTTCTTT.

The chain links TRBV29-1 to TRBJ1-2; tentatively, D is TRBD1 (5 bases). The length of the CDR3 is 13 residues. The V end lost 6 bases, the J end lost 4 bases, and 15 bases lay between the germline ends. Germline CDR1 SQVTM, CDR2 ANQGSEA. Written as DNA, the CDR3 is TGCAGCGTAATCCGGGACCGCGGCTATGGCTACACCTTC. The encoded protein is CSVIRDRGYGYTF.

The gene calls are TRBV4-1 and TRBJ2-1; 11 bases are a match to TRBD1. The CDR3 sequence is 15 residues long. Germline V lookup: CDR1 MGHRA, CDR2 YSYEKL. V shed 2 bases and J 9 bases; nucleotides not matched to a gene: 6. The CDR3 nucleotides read TGCGCCAGCAGCCAAACCCGGACAGGGGGCAGTGAGCAGTTCTTC. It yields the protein CASSQTRTGGSEQFF.

The CDR3 region is CASSLSMTGSYEQYF. For the CDR3, the DNA is TGTGCCAGCAGTTTATCGATGACTGGCTCCTACGAGCAGTACTTC. The genes are TRBV27 and TRBJ2-7; D gene uncertain. The CDR3 is made up of 15 amino acids. In germline, CDR1 is MNHEY, CDR2 SMNVEV (reference sequence). V was cut by 0 bases and J by 0 bases, with 9 bases left in between.

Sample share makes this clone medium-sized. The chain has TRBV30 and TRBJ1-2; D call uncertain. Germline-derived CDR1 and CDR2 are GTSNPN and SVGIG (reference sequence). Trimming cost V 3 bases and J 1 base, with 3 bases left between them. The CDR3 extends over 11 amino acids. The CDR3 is CAWSDNYGYTF. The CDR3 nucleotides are TGTGCCTGGAGCGATAACTATGGCTACACCTTC.

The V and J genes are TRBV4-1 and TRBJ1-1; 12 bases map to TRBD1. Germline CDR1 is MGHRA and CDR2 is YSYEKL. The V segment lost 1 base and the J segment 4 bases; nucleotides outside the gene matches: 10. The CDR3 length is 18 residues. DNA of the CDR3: TGCGCCAGCAGCCAAGGATATCGGGACAGGGGGCGAGGCACTGAAGCTTTCTTT. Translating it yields CASSQGYRDRGRGTEAFF.

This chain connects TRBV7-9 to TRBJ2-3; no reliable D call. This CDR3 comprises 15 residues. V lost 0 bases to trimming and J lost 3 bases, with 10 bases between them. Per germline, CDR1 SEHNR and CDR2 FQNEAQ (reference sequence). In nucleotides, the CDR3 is TGTGCCAGCAGCTTAGCGTATCGGCAAACAGATACGCAGTATTTT. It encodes CASSLAYRQTDTQYF.

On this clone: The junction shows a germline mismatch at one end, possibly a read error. DNA of the CDR3: TGTGCCAGCAGCTTGGCCGCCTGGAGAATCTTC. This codes for CASSLAAWRIF. The chain couples TRBV5-6 to TRBJ2-1, with D unclear. CDR1 and CDR2 from the germline V gene are SGHDT and YYEEEE. This CDR3 is built from 11 residues.

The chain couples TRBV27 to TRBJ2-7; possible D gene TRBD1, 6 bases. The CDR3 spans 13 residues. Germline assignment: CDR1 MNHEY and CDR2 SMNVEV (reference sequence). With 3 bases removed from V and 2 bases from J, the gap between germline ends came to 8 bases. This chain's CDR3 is CASSFKGAYEQYF. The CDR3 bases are TGTGCCAGCAGTTTCAAGGGGGCCTACGAGCAGTACTTC.

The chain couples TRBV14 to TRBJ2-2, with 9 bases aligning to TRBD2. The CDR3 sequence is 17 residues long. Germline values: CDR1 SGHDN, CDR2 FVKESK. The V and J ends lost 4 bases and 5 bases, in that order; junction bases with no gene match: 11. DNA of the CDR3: TGTGCCAGCAGCCGATATATTAGCGGGAGTCGGACCGGGGAGCTGTTTTTT. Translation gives CASSRYISGSRTGELFF.

In DNA, the CDR3 is TGTGCCAGCAGCGGTAGGGCTGCGGGAAGGGATAGAGATACGCAGTATTTT. Protein sequence: CASSGRAAGRDRDTQYF. J is TRBJ2-3 and V is TRBV9; tentatively, D is TRBD2 (6 bases). The CDR3 is 17 amino acids. Germline V gene sequence: CDR1 SGDLS, CDR2 YYNGEE. V was pared by 3 bases and J by 5 bases, with 22 bases between.

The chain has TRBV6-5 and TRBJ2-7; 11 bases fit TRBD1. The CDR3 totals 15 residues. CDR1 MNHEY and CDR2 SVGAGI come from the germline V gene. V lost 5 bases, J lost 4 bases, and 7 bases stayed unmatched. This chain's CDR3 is CASSQDRGRAYEQYF. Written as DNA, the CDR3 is TGTGCCAGCAGTCAGGACAGGGGGCGCGCTTACGAGCAGTACTTC.

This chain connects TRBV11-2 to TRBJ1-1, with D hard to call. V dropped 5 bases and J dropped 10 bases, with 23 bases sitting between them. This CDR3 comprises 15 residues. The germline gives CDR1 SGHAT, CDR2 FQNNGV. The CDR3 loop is CASSPGLKVPEGAFF. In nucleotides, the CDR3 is TGTGCCAGCAGCCCCGGTCTAAAGGTCCCGGAGGGAGCTTTCTTT.

Written as DNA, the CDR3 is TGTGCCAGCAGTTTAGGGGTCGCTAACTATGGCTACACCTTC. It encodes CASSLGVANYGYTF. The rearrangement joins TRBV28 to TRBJ1-2; D not certain. This CDR3 is built from 14 residues. Trimming took off 2 bases at V and 0 bases at J, with 7 bases between the two ends. Germline V gene sequence: CDR1 MDHEN, CDR2 SYDVKM.

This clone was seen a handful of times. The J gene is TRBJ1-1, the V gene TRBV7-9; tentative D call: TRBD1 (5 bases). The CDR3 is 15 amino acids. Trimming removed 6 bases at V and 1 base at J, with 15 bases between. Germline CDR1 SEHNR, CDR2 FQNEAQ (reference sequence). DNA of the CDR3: TGTGCCAGCAGGTTGGGAACACAGGAGAACACTGAAGCTTTCTTT. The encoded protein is CASRLGTQENTEAFF.

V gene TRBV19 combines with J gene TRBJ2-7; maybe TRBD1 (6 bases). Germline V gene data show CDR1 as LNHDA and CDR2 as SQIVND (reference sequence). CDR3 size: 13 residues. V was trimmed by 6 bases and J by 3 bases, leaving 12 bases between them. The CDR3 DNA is TGTGCCAGTAGCCACACAGGGAGCTACGAGCAGTACTTC. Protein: CASSHTGSYEQYF.

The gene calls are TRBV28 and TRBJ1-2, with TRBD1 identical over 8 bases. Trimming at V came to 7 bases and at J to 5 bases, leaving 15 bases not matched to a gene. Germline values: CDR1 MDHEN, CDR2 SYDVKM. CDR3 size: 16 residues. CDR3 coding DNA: TGTGCCAGCATTAATTCGCAGGACAGGGAAATATATGGCTACACCTTC. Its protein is CASINSQDREIYGYTF.

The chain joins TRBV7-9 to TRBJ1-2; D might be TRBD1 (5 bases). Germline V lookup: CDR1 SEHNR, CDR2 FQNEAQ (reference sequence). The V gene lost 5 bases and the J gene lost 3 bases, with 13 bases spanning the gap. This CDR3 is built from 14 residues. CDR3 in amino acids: CASSPPTDYYGYTF. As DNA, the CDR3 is TGTGCCAGCAGCCCACCGACAGATTACTATGGCTACACCTTC.

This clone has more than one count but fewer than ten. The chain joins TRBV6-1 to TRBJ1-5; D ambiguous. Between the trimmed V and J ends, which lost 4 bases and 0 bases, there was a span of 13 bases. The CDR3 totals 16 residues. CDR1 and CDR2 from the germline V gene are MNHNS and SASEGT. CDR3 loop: CASSVIRSYSNQPQHF. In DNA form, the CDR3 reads TGTGCCAGCAGTGTTATACGGTCTTATAGCAATCAGCCCCAGCATTTT.